This TCR beta chain is drawn from a study of T cells after yellow fever vaccination (dated by TCRdb to the late 2010s). About the investigation overall: The SMART-Seq v4 Ultra Low Input RNA kit was used to prepare libraries from fractions with low cell numbers. Blood was collected at multiple timepoints before and after primary and secondary immunization, and bulk PBMC replicates and cell subsets were isolated. Two healthy male donors made up the cohort, one aged 18 to 30 years and the other aged 30 to 39 years. Bulk TCR alpha and beta repertoires were sequenced longitudinally to track T-cell clones before and after primary and booster YFV17D yellow fever vaccination. Results and caveats for the whole study, not just this receptor: Most clones expanded after primary vaccination were re-detected after the booster (approximately 95% of CD4 and approximately 89% of CD8), suggesting broad memory maintenance. A small fraction of clonotypes showed up in both the CD4 and CD8 compartments, probably as a result of convergent recombination. Computational filtering was required because FACS-sorted repertoires could contain abundant contaminating clonotypes from the bulk population. The study included only a couple of donors, which limits how far the findings can be generalized. Compared with the primary T-cell response, the secondary T-cell response was weaker but faster, peaking on day 5 rather than day 15.

Interpreted using the paper, the treatment or condition label stands for: live attenuated yellow fever vaccine strain. A standard Ficoll-Paque protocol was used to isolate PBMCs from peripheral blood. Dynabeads CD4 and CD8 positive selection kits were used to isolate CD4 and CD8 T-cell fractions. TriZol was used to extract RNA from bulk PBMCs, from CD4 and CD8 fractions, and from dextramer-positive and dextramer-negative fractions. Per the germline V gene, SGHTA is the CDR1 and FQGNSA is the CDR2. V and J lose 1 base and 4 bases, and a span of 10 bases separates them. From its cysteine to its phenylalanine, the CDR3 spans 14 amino acids. Of all the DNA, just the CDR3 is kept, 42 bases in frame from base 1. TCR cDNA was synthesized by 5'RACE template switching, which introduced a universal primer site and unique molecular identifiers. Priming for cDNA synthesis came from both the TCR alpha and TCR beta constant segments. Library amplification used two PCR steps, and the second PCR step added sample barcodes and sequencing adapters. Libraries were sequenced on Illumina HiSeq 2500 (2x100 bp) or NovaSeq (2x150 bp). In the source study's methods: Demultiplexing of reads and collapsing into UMI consensus sequences were performed with MIGEC, and V(D)J alignment was carried out with MiXCR. Vaccine-responding clonotypes were identified with edgeR using replicate PBMC samples, with FDR below 0.01 and a log2 fold change above 5 up to day 15 being required. Each bulk clonotype received a CD4 or CD8 identity based on whether the sequenced CD4 or CD8 repertoire contained that clonotype at higher abundance. The public reads were reanalyzed by TCRdb: fastp trimming at Q25, MiXCR alignment, in-frame beta chains only. CDR3 protein sequences are deduplicated, and each keeps its most common genes and DNA. The V and J calls reflect TCRdb's pipeline rather than the authors' work. The sample table records roughly 63,000 distinct CDR3 sequences; approximately 8% of these occur just once. The ten largest make up 36% of the sample.

This clonotype has ten or more counts. Its binding antigen is unknown. Base qualities are missing; no much larger clone stands one base away. The sample in question was CD8+ T cells sorted from PBMCs, obtained 15 days after the yellow fever booster vaccination. This clonotype was obtained from a man aged 25-40 years who received the YFV17D yellow fever vaccine. The chain is encoded by TRBV7-2 joined to TRBJ1-2; the D gene remains uncertain. The encoded CDR3 is CASSLGTIPYGYTF. The nucleotides are TGTGCCAGCAGCTTAGGAACAATTCCCTATGGCTACACCTTC.